The clone carrying this T cell receptor beta chain appeared a single time. These data are taken from a study of blood T cell repertoires in COVID-19. For the study at large: Donors in the United States, Italy and Spain gave samples during acute or convalescent COVID-19. The cDNA or gDNA used as material had been derived from T cells, B-cell-depleted T cells, or PBMCs.

Data came from immunoSEQ multiplex PCR; TCRdb stores just in-frame clones and leaves some out. Here the sample spans around 310,000 clones, 85% to 90% being singletons. The Seattle patients, enrolled during active infection, were followed longitudinally. The CDR3 sequence is 16 residues long. Germline CDR1 and CDR2: KGHSH and LQKENI. The V gene end was trimmed by 3 bases and the J gene end by 5 bases; junction bases not matched to a gene: 9. What was sequenced was peripheral blood. The V call is TRBV18, the J call TRBJ1-3; 8 bases map to TRBD1. This TCR derives from a middle-aged woman with COVID-19, enrolled during active disease. DNA of the CDR3: TGTGCCAGCTCACCGACAGGGGATAATTCTCGAAACACCATATATTTT. Its translation: CASSPTGDNSRNTIYF.